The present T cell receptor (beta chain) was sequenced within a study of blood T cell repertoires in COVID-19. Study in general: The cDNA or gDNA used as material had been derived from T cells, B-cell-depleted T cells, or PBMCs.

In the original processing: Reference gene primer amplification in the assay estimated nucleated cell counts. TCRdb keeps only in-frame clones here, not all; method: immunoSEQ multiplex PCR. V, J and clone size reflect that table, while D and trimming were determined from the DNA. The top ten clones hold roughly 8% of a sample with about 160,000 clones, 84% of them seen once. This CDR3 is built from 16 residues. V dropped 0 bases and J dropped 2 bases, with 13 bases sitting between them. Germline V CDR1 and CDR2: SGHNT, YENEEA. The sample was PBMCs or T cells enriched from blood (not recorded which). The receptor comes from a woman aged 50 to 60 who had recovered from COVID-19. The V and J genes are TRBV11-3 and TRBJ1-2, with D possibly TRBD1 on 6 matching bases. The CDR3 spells CASSLEFGRGNYGYTF. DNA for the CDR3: TGTGCCAGCAGCTTAGAGTTCGGCAGGGGCAACTATGGCTACACCTTC.